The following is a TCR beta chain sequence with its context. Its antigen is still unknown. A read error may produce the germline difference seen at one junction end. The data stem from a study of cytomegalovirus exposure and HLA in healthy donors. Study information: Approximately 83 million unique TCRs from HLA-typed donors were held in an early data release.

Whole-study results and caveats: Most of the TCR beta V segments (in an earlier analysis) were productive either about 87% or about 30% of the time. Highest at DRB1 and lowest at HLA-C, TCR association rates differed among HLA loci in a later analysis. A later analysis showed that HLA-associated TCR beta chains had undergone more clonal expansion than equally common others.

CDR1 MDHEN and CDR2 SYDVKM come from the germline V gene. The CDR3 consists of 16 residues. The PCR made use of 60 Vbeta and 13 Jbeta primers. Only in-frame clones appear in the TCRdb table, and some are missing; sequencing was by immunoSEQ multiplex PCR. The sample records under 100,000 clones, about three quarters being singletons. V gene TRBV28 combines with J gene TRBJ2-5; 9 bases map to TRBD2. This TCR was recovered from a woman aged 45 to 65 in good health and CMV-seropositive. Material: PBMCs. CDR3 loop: CASSLFRLADQETQHF. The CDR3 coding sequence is TGTGCCAGCAGTTTATTCCGACTAGCGGACCAAGAGACCCAGCACTTC.